This entry features one T cell receptor beta chain sequence. This entry belongs to a study of cytomegalovirus exposure and HLA in healthy donors. Trimming removed 0 bases at V and 6 bases at J, with 9 bases between. The germline CDR1 and CDR2 sequences are SGDLS and YYNGEE. The CDR3 is made up of 14 amino acids. Primers: 60 Vbeta forward and 13 Jbeta reverse. The method was immunoSEQ multiplex PCR; TCRdb's version includes in-frame clones alone and lacks a portion of them. Counted here are over 100,000 clones, roughly 76% occurring once; the ten biggest clones make up 7% to 9%. J is TRBJ2-2 and V is TRBV9; no definite D call. The TCR originated in a woman in her 50s in good health and CMV-seropositive. The sample comprised PBMCs. CDR3 in amino acids: CASSVGDVPGELFF. CDR3 DNA sequence: TGTGCCAGCAGCGTAGGAGATGTACCCGGGGAGCTGTTTTTT.